This T cell receptor (beta chain) was identified in a study of Ad26.COV2.S vaccination and SARS-CoV-2 variants. Study background: Sample donor was a member of the COV1001 Ad26.COV2.S trial arm.

The CDR3 is 13 amino acids. The germline gives CDR1 MNHEY, CDR2 SVGAGI. Trimming shortened V by 5 bases and J by 1 base, and 8 bases separated the two germline ends. This table comes from immunoSEQ multiplex PCR, and its TCRdb copy is limited to in-frame clones, with some not included. The sample holds roughly 320,000 clones, 86% seen once. Sample treatment: 15 to 20 received Ad26.COV2.S at low or high dose, single or two shots; five or six received placebo; per-sample allocation not given. Sampling occurred on day 63 after the first vaccine or placebo injection. This clone was detected only a few times. Its matching antigen is unknown. Overall study findings and caveats: After vaccination, reports described spike-specific CD8+ and CD4+ T cell responses as showing substantial breadth. Vaccinated and placebo-treated recipients had similar non-spike TCR breadth.

The sequence was collected from a person aged 18-65 years who received the Ad26.COV2.S COVID-19 vaccine or a placebo. The rearrangement joins TRBV6-5 to TRBJ1-1; D not resolved. This specimen was peripheral blood, taken in a trial of Ad26.COV2.S vaccine versus placebo. In DNA, the CDR3 is TGTGCCAGCAGTCGGACGGAGAACACTGAAGCTTTCTTT. The encoded protein is CASSRTENTEAFF.